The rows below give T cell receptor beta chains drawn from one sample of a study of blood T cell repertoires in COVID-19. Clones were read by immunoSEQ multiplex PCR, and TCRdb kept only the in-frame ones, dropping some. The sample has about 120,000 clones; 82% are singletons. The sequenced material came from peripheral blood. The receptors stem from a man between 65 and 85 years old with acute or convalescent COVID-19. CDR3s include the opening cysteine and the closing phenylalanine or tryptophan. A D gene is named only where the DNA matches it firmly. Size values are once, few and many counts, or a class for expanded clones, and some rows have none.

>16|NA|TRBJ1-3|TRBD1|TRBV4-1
TGCGCCAGCAGCCATGACAGGGGCAGCTCTGGAAACACCATATATTTT
CASSHDRGSSGNTIYF
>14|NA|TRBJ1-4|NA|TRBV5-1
TGCGCCAGTAAGCCCGGACAGCTTAATGAAAAACTGTTTTTT
CASKPGQLNEKLFF
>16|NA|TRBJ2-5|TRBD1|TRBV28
TGTGCCAGCCAGGGACAGGGGAGGGGATTATTGGAGACCCAGTACTTC
CASQGQGRGLLETQYF
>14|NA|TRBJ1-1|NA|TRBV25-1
TGTGCCAGCAGTTTTGCGGGGGTAGGGACTGAAGCTTTCTTT
CASSFAGVGTEAFF
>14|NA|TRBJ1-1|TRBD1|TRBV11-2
TGTGCCAGCACCCCCCGGACAGGGAGCACTGAAGCTTTCTTT
CASTPRTGSTEAFF
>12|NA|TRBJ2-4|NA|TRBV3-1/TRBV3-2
TGTGCCAGCAGCCCAGGGATAAACATTCAGTACTTC
CASSPGINIQYF
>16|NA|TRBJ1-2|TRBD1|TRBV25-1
TGTGCCAGCAGTGCCGGGGGGACAGGGGGCTTAAATGGCTACACCTTC
CASSAGGTGGLNGYTF
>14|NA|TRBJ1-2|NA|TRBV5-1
TGCGCCAGCAGCTTGGCCGAGGGCCGATATGGCTACACCTTC
CASSLAEGRYGYTF
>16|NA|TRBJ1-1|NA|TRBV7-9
TGTGCCAGCAGCTCCGTACCGGGTTCGCTAAACACTGAAGCTTTCTTT
CASSSVPGSLNTEAFF
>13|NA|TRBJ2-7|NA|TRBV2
TGTGCCAGCAGTACGGACACTTACGTCGAGCAGTACTTC
CASSTDTYVEQYF
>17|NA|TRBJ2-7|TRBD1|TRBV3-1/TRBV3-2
TGTGCCAGCAGCCAAGTGTTTGGGACAGGGGACAGGTACGAGCAGTACTTC
CASSQVFGTGDRYEQYF
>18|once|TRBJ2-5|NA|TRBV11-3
TGTGCCAGCAGCGGACGGACAGGGAGCGGGACTTACCAAGAGACCCAGTACTTC
CASSGRTGSGTYQETQYF
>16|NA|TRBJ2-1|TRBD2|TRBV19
TGTGCCAGTAGTATTAGGACTAGCGGGGGTGCCAATGAGCAGTTCTTC
CASSIRTSGGANEQFF
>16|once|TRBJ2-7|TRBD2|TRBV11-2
TGTGCCAGCAGCTCGCCCCGGGCTAGCGGGAGCTCCGAGCAGTACTTC
CASSSPRASGSSEQYF
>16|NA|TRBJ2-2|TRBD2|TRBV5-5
TGTGCCAGCAGCCTGAGCGGGGGGGCCTACACCGGGGAGCTGTTTTTT
CASSLSGGAYTGELFF
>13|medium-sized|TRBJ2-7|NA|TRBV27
TGTGCCAGCAGTTGGGACTCTACCTACGAGCAGTACTTC
CASSWDSTYEQYF
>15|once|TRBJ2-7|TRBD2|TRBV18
TGTGCCAGCTCACCAGGACTAGCGGGCTCCTACGAGCAGTACTTC
CASSPGLAGSYEQYF
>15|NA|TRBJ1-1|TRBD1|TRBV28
TGTGCCAGCAGTTTAGGGGCAGGGGGGCGGACTGAAGCTTTCTTT
CASSLGAGGRTEAFF
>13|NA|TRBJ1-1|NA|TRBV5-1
TGCGCCAGCAGTTTTGACAGGTCAACTGAAGCTTTCTTT
CASSFDRSTEAFF
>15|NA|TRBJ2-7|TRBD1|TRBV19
TGTGCCAGTAGTATCGAGACAGGGGAGTCCTACGAGCAGTACTTC
CASSIETGESYEQYF
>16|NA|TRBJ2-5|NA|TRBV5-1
TGCGCCAGCAGCCCTCGGGTACAGGGACGCCAAGAGACCCAGTACTTC
CASSPRVQGRQETQYF
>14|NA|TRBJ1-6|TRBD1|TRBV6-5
TGTGCCAGCAGGCAAGACAGGGGAAATTCACCCCTCCACTTT
CASRQDRGNSPLHF
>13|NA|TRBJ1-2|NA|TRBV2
TGTGCCAGCAGGGAAACAGGCCCCTATGGCTACACCTTC
CASRETGPYGYTF
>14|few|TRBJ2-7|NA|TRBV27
TGTGCCAGCAGTTGGGGTTCAGGGGTGTCCGAGCAGTACTTC
CASSWGSGVSEQYF
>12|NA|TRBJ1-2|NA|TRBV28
TGTGCCAGCGGGGCCCCGAACTATGGCTACACCTTC
CASGAPNYGYTF
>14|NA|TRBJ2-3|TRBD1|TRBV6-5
TGTGCCGGGCGCGAGGGGGCTGGCACAGATACGCAGTATTTT
CAGREGAGTDTQYF
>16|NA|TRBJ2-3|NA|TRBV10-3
TGTGCCATCAGTGAGGCAGGGACTTATCTCACAGATACGCAGTATTTT
CAISEAGTYLTDTQYF
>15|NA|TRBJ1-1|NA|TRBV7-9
TGTGCCAGCAGCCCCGGGTCTAGATCGAACACTGAAGCTTTCTTT
CASSPGSRSNTEAFF
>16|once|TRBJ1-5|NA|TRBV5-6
TGTGCCAGCAGCCGTCGGGGGGATTATAGCAATCAGCCCCAGCATTTT
CASSRRGDYSNQPQHF
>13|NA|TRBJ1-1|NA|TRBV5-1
TGCGCCAGCAGCTTGACAGGTACCACTGAAGCTTTCTTT
CASSLTGTTEAFF
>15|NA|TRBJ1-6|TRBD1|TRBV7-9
TGTGCCAGCAGCGCCAGACAGGGAAGTAGTTCACCCCTCCACTTT
CASSARQGSSSPLHF
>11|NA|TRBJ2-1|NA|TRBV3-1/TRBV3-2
TGTGCCAGCAGCGCTCGGGATGAGCAGTTCTTC
CASSARDEQFF
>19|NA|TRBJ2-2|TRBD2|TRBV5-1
TGCGCCAGCAGCTTGGCCGCGGGGAGCGGGATTGCCTTGACCGGGGAGCTGTTTTTT
CASSLAAGSGIALTGELFF
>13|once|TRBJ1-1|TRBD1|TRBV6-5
TGTGCCAGCGTACAGGGGGCCAACACTGAAGCTTTCTTT
CASVQGANTEAFF
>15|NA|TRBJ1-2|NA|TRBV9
TGTGCCAGCAGCGTAGCTTCCCTCGGGGAGGAGGGCTACACCTTC
CASSVASLGEEGYTF
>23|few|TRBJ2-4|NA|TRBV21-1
TGTGCCAGCCTACCATGGGCGGTGATTGAACAAAATCAGGGGGGCGGGACAAAAAACATTCAGTACTTC
CASLPWAVIEQNQGGGTKNIQYF
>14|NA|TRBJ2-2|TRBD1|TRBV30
TGTGCCTGGAAGGGACAGCCTAACACCGGGGAGCTGTTTTTT
CAWKGQPNTGELFF
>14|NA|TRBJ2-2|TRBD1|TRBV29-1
TGCAGCGTCCCGGGACAGGGTAACACCGGGGAGCTGTTTTTT
CSVPGQGNTGELFF
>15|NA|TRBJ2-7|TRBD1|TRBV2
TGTGCCAGCAGCCTTAGACAGGGACCCTCCTACGAGCAGTACTTC
CASSLRQGPSYEQYF
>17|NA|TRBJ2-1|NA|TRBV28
TGTGCCAGCCCTCCTCCAGGCGGGGCTTACTCCTACAATGAGCAGTTCTTC
CASPPPGGAYSYNEQFF
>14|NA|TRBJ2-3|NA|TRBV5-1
TGCGCCAGCAGCTTAGTAACAGGCACAGATACGCAGTATTTT
CASSLVTGTDTQYF
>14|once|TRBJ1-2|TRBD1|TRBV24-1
TGTGCCACCAGTGACGGGACAGGGCGCTCTGGCTACACCTTC
CATSDGTGRSGYTF
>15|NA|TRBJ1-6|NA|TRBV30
TGTGCCTGGAGTGTATTTCAGGGTGGTAATTCACCCCTCCACTTT
CAWSVFQGGNSPLHF
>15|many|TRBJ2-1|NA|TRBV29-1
TGCAGCGTGGACCCTAGCGCGGGGAAAGTACGTGAGCAGTTCTTC
CSVDPSAGKVREQFF
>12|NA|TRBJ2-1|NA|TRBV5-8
TGTGCCAGCAGCTTGGGGAGCAATGAGCAGTTCTTC
CASSLGSNEQFF
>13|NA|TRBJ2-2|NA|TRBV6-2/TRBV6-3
TGTGCCAGCAGTTGGACAGTTACCGGGGAGCTGTTTTTT
CASSWTVTGELFF
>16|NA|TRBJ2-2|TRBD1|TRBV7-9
TGTGCCAGCAGCTTAGAGGTCGGACAGGGGTCCGGGGAGCTGTTTTTT
CASSLEVGQGSGELFF
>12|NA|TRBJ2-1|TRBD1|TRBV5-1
TGCGCCAGCAGGATAGGGGGACAGGAGCAGTTCTTC
CASRIGGQEQFF
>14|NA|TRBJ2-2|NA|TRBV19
TGTGCCAGTAGTATCCGACAGCTCACCGGGGAGCTGTTTTTT
CASSIRQLTGELFF
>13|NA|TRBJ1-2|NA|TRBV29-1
TGCAGCGTTGAAGGGGCGCGGGACTATGGCTACACCTTC
CSVEGARDYGYTF
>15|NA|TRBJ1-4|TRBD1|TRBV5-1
TGCGCCAGCAGCGAGGGACAGGGGGCTCTTGAAAAACTGTTTTTT
CASSEGQGALEKLFF
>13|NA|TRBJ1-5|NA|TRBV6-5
TGTGCCAGCGAGCAGGGAATGGATCAGCCCCAGCATTTT
CASEQGMDQPQHF
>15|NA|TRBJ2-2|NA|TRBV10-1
TGCGCCAGCAGTGACCGCGGAGGGCTCGGCGGGGAGCTGTTTTTT
CASSDRGGLGGELFF
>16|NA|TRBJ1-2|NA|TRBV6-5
TGTGCCAGCAGTTACCGTTCCCGGGACACTAACTATGGCTACACCTTC
CASSYRSRDTNYGYTF
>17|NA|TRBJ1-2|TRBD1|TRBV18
TGTGCCAGCTCACCGCGACAGGGGTCCACAAAGGACTATGGCTACACCTTC
CASSPRQGSTKDYGYTF
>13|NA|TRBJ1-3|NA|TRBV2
TGTGCCAGCAGTGATGGCCCTGGAAACACCATATATTTT
CASSDGPGNTIYF